These 26 T cell receptor beta chains were sequenced from one sample in a study of T-cell reconstitution after alpha-beta-depleted transplantation in children. Molecular barcoding with unique molecular identifiers was used for the TCRbeta library. MiXCR, run by TCRdb on the PCR reads, gives a single entry per CDR3 protein. The sample yields a few hundred thousand distinct CDR3 sequences, under 30% seen once. The sample consisted of PBMCs, mostly from graft donor cells, taken 360 days after TCRalphabeta/CD19-depleted stem cell transplant. The receptors were sampled from a female patient aged 2-15 years who had a stem cell transplant for congenital amegakaryocytic thrombocytopenia, so the T cells may come from the graft donor.

In this sample, this clonotype turned up a few times. The CDR3 region is CASSQRDRIYEQYF. CDR3 in DNA: TGTGCCAGCAGCCAACGGGACAGGATTTACGAGCAGTACTTC. This rearrangement joins TRBV14 to TRBJ2-7, with TRBD1 identical over 8 bases. Trimming cost V 2 bases and J 4 bases; bases outside gene matches: 4. This CDR3 region has 14 residues. CDR1 and CDR2 (germline): SGHDN, FVKESK.

This clonotype was seen more than once but under ten times. The rearrangement uses TRBV5-1 and TRBJ2-1; the D call may be TRBD1 or TRBD2 (5 bases each). There are 16 residues in the CDR3. V was shortened by 5 bases and J by 0 bases, with 15 bases between the two germline ends. Germline V lookup: CDR1 SGHRS, CDR2 YFSETQ. CDR3 sequence (DNA): TGCGCCAGCAGGCATGACGGGACCAGCTCCTACAATGAGCAGTTCTTC. Amino acids: CASRHDGTSSYNEQFF.

This clonotype occurred many times. The V call is TRBV12-3 or TRBV12-4, the J call TRBJ2-5, with TRBD1 matching 9 bases. The CDR3 runs to 16 residues. V dropped 5 bases and J dropped 2; count of bases not matched to a gene: 9. This CDR3 reads CASSASGTGLQETQYF. In nucleotides, the CDR3 is TGTGCCAGCAGTGCCTCCGGGACAGGGTTACAAGAGACCCAGTACTTC.

This clonotype was counted between two and nine times. This chain uses TRBV29-1 with TRBJ1-1, with 7 bases fitting TRBD1. CDR1 is SQVTM and CDR2 is ANQGSEA in the germline V gene. The CDR3 loop spans 13 amino acids. V was clipped by 4 bases and J by 5 bases; unmatched bases: 7. The chain's CDR3 is CSVAGQQGTEAFF. DNA for the CDR3: TGCAGCGTTGCGGGACAGCAAGGGACTGAAGCTTTCTTT.

This clonotype was detected only a few times. This sequence joins TRBV5-1 and TRBJ2-3; TRBD2 aligns across 10 bases. This CDR3 region has 14 residues. V lost 4 bases to trimming and J lost 5 bases; unmatched junction nucleotides: 4. Per the germline V gene, CDR1 is SGHRS and CDR2 is YFSETQ. The CDR3 bases are TGCGCCAGCAGCCCCTGGACTAGCGGAGATACGCAGTATTTT. Translating it yields CASSPWTSGDTQYF.

The chain combines TRBV5-1 with TRBJ1-4, with 11 bases aligning to TRBD1. J was trimmed by 10 bases and V by 4 bases; bases with no gene match: 12. CDR1 is SGHRS, CDR2 YFSETQ, per germline. The CDR3 runs to 16 residues. The CDR3 reads CASSDNTGTGGGKLFF. The CDR3 region has the DNA TGCGCCAGCAGCGACAATACCGGGACAGGGGGAGGAAAACTGTTTTTT.

This rearrangement joins TRBV6-6 to TRBJ1-1, with TRBD1 matching over 11 bases. The CDR3 is made up of 13 amino acids. With V trimmed by 6 bases and J by 7 bases, 4 bases remained unmatched. Germline V gene data show CDR1 as MNHNY and CDR2 as SVGAGI (reference sequence). CDR3 loop: CASSKGTGGEAFF. CDR3 nucleotide sequence: TGTGCCAGCAGCAAAGGGACAGGGGGTGAAGCTTTCTTT.

The V gene is TRBV5-1, the J gene TRBJ2-1; 12 bases match TRBD2. Trimming took 3 bases from V and 5 from J; bases not matched to a gene: 6. The CDR3 is 16 amino acids. Germline CDR1 SGHRS, CDR2 YFSETQ. The DNA for the CDR3 is TGCGCCAGCAGCTCCACGACTAGCGGGGGTAACAATGAGCAGTTCTTC. Translated, it gives CASSSTTSGGNNEQFF.

This clonotype showed up many times. The gene calls are TRBV12-3 or TRBV12-4 and TRBJ2-7; the match to TRBD1 covers 8 bases. V was clipped by 1 base and J by 0 bases; unmatched bases: 5. This CDR3 spans 16 amino acids. The CDR3: CASSLDGTGSSYEQYF. CDR3 nucleotides: TGTGCCAGCAGTTTAGACGGGACAGGAAGCTCCTACGAGCAGTACTTC.

This clonotype showed up many times. The gene calls are TRBV21-1 and TRBJ2-1; TRBD1, the table's D call, lacks a check against the DNA. TRBV21-1 is noted as a pseudogene. The CDR3 runs 14 residues. Here the CDR3 DNA reads TGTGCCGGCATACCGGGACAACACTACAATGAGCAGTTCTTC. Its translation is CAGIPGQHYNEQFF.

The chain is built from TRBV20-1 and TRBJ2-3; weak D call: TRBD1 (5 bases). Trimming took 2 bases from V and 2 from J, leaving 8 bases between them. CDR3 length equals 13 residues. The germline gives CDR1 DFQATT, CDR2 SNEGSKA (reference sequence). The CDR3: CSARQGYTDTQYF. DNA for the CDR3: TGCAGTGCTAGACAGGGTTACACAGATACGCAGTATTTT.

This clonotype was seen more than once but under ten times. This chain links TRBV12-3 or TRBV12-4 with TRBJ1-1; the match to TRBD1 covers 9 bases. The CDR3 sequence is 15 residues long. The V and J ends lost 5 bases and 1 base, in that order; junction bases with no gene match: 5. The CDR3 bases are TGTGCCAGCAGTCCCCGGACAGGGGCGAACACTGAAGCTTTCTTT. Translated, it gives CASSPRTGANTEAFF.

This clonotype was counted a few times. The chain is built from TRBV6-5 and TRBJ1-3; D gene ambiguous. Germline V gives CDR1 MNHEY, CDR2 SVGAGI. The CDR3 has 14 residues. Trimming stripped 2 bases from V and 1 base from J, with 6 bases between. Written as DNA, the CDR3 is TGTGCCAGCAGTTACAAAGGATCTGGAAACACCATATATTTT. Protein product: CASSYKGSGNTIYF.

This chain links TRBV7-9 with TRBJ2-1, with D possibly being TRBD2 (5 bases). The CDR3 is made up of 15 amino acids. Trimming left V 1 base short and J 6 bases short, with 13 bases between. Looked up from germline, CDR1 is SEHNR and CDR2 is FQNEAQ (reference sequence). CDR3 in DNA: TGTGCCAGCAGCTTAGGATCGCTAGCCGGCAATGAGCAGTTCTTC. This sequence encodes CASSLGSLAGNEQFF.

This chain links TRBV12-3 or TRBV12-4 with TRBJ2-7; 9 nucleotides align to TRBD1. The CDR3 has 18 residues. V lost 3 bases and J lost 2; bases outside the gene matches: 14. The CDR3 nucleotides read TGTGCCAGCAGTTTTGGGGGACAGGGTAAGATGTTGGCCTACGAGCAGTACTTC. Encoded protein: CASSFGGQGKMLAYEQYF.

This chain links TRBV6-5 with TRBJ2-1; 8 bases map to TRBD2. The CDR3 has 14 residues. With V trimmed by 6 bases and J by 7 bases, 8 bases remained unmatched. CDR1 and CDR2 (germline): MNHEY, SVGAGI. The CDR3 region is CASSRGGWGNEQFF. Here the CDR3 DNA reads TGTGCCAGCAGCCGCGGGGGGTGGGGGAATGAGCAGTTCTTC.

The sample holds a few counts of this clonotype. The CDR3 region has the DNA TGTGCCAGCAGGAATTACGGATACGAGCAGTACTTC. This gives the protein CASRNYGYEQYF. This rearrangement joins TRBV11-2 to TRBJ2-7; D is undetermined. CDR1 and CDR2 (germline): SGHAT, FQNNGV. Trimming cost V 6 bases and J 4 bases, with 10 bases left between them. CDR3 length equals 12 residues.

This clonotype was detected only a few times. This chain connects TRBV12-3 or TRBV12-4 to TRBJ1-4; 7 bases are a match to TRBD1. With V trimmed by 6 bases and J by 8 bases, 9 bases remained unmatched. The CDR3 sequence is 14 residues long. The CDR3 here is CASRPTGLEEKLFF. The CDR3 DNA follows: TGTGCCAGCAGGCCGACAGGGCTGGAGGAAAAACTGTTTTTT.

The rearrangement uses TRBV6-1 and TRBJ1-5; 12 nucleotides align to TRBD1. The CDR3 loop spans 17 amino acids. Germline CDR1 reads MNHNS; CDR2 reads SASEGT. Germline trimming cut 7 bases from V and 7 bases from J; bases unmatched to any gene: 14. The CDR3 here is CASIFYWDRGQGQPQHF. The CDR3 nucleotides read TGTGCCAGCATCTTCTATTGGGACAGGGGGCAAGGACAGCCCCAGCATTTT.

This clonotype has more than one count but fewer than ten. V gene TRBV20-1 combines with J gene TRBJ2-1, with D perhaps TRBD2 (6 bases). CDR1 is DFQATT and CDR2 is SNEGSKA in the germline V gene (reference sequence). This CDR3 is 15 amino acids long. V lost 2 bases to trimming and J lost 4 bases, with 15 bases between them. This CDR3 reads CSARLATTIYNEQFF. CDR3 DNA: TGCAGTGCTAGACTAGCGACCACAATATACAATGAGCAGTTCTTC.

The V gene is TRBV15, the J gene TRBJ2-1; D is undetermined. The V gene lost 0 bases and the J gene lost 5 bases, with 26 bases spanning the gap. The CDR3 sequence is 20 residues long. Per germline, CDR1 LNHNV and CDR2 YYDKDF (reference sequence). The CDR3 DNA reads TGTGCCACCAGCAGAGACCCGTTGTTGGTCAGGAGTGAAGTGAACAATGAGCAGTTCTTC. Its translation is CATSRDPLLVRSEVNNEQFF.

This rearrangement joins TRBV19 to TRBJ2-1; D perhaps matches TRBD2 (6 bases). This CDR3 contains 13 residues. Trimming cost V 5 bases and J 4 bases, with 9 bases left between them. Germline V gene lookup returns CDR1 LNHDA and CDR2 SQIVND (reference sequence). The CDR3 loop is CASSGTLYNEQFF. Written as DNA, the CDR3 is TGTGCCAGTAGTGGGACTTTGTACAATGAGCAGTTCTTC.

J is TRBJ2-1 and V is TRBV13, with D perhaps TRBD2 (9 bases). V shed 2 bases and J shed 8 bases, with 16 bases lying between them. The CDR3 consists of 15 residues. Germline V lookup: CDR1 PRHDT, CDR2 FYEKMQ (reference sequence). CDR3 in amino acids: CASSLPLAGQDEQFF. The CDR3 nucleotides read TGTGCCAGCAGCTTACCTCTAGCGGGACAGGATGAGCAGTTCTTC. The whole variable domain, filled in from reference TRBV13 and TRBJ2-1, reads AAGVIQSPRHLIKEKRETATLKCYPIPRHDTVYWYQQGPGQDPQFLISFYEKMQSDKGSIPDRFSAQQFSDYHSELNMSSLELGDSALYFCASSLPLAGQDEQFFGPGTRLTVL.

With regard to this clonotype: One end of the junction varies from germline; a read error may be responsible. The chain joins TRBV20-1 to TRBJ2-7; 8 bases are shared with TRBD1. Germline assignment: CDR1 DFQATT and CDR2 SNEGSKA (reference sequence). The length of the CDR3 is 18 residues. CDR3 DNA: TGCAGTGCTAGCGGCACCCCCCAGAGAGCCAGGGGGCGTTACGAGCGGTACTTC. It codes for CSASGTPQRARGRYERYF.

The V call is TRBV7-8, the J call TRBJ1-2; D is uncertain. The CDR3 has 13 residues. V was pared by 5 bases and J by 4 bases, with 11 bases between. The germline gives CDR1 SGHVS, CDR2 FQNEAQ. CDR3 amino acids: CASSPSQSYGYTF. The CDR3 DNA sequence: TGTGCCAGCAGCCCGAGCCAGAGCTATGGCTACACCTTC.

The rearrangement links TRBV29-1 to TRBJ2-7; 7 nucleotides agree with TRBD1. This CDR3 region has 13 residues. Germline V gene lookup returns CDR1 SQVTM and CDR2 ANQGSEA. The ends lost 0 bases at V and 4 bases at J; junction bases unmatched: 3. This chain's CDR3 is CSVEDRGSYEQYF. In DNA, the CDR3 is TGCAGCGTTGAAGACAGGGGGAGTTACGAGCAGTACTTC.